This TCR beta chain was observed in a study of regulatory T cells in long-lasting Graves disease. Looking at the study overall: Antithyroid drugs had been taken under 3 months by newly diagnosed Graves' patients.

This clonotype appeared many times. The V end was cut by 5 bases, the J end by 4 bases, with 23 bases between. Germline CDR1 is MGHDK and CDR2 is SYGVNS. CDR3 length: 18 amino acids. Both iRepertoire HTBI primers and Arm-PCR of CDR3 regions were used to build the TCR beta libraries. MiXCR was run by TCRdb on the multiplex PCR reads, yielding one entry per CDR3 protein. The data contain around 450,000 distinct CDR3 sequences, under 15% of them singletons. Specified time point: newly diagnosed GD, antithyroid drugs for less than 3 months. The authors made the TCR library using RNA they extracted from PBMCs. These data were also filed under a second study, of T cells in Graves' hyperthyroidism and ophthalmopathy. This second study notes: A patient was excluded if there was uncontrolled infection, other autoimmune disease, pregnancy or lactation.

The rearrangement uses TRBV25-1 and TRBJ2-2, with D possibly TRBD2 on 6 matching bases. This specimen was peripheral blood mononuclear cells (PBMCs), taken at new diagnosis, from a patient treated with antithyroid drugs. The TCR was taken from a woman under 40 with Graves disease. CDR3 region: CASSSLAPSGRRTGELFF. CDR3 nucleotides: TGTGCCAGCAGTTCCTTAGCCCCCAGCGGGCGACGCACCGGGGAGCTGTTTTTT.